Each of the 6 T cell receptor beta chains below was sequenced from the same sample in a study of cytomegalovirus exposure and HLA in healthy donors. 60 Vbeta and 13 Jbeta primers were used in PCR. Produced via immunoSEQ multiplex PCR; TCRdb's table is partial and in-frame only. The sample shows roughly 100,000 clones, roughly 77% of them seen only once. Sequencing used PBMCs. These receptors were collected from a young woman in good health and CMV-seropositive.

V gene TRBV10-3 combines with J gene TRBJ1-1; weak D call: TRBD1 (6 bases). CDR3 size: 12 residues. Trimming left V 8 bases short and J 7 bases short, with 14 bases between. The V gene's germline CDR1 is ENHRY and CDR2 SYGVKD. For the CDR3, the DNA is TGTGCCATCGGGGTGGGGGCGAATGAAGCTTTCTTT. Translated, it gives CAIGVGANEAFF.

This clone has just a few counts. CDR3 nucleotide sequence: TGTGCCAGCAGTTTATCGCAGGCTCGGGGATATGGCTACACCTTC. It encodes CASSLSQARGYGYTF. The genes are TRBV28 and TRBJ1-2, with D uncertain. Trimming stripped 1 base from V and 5 bases from J, with 14 bases between. The CDR3 has 15 amino acids. Germline V lookup: CDR1 MDHEN, CDR2 SYDVKM.

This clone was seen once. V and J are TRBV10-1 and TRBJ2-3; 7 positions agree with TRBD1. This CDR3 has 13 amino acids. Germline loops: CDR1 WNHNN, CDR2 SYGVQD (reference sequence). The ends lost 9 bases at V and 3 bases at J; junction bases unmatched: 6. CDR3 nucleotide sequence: TGCGCCAGTAGAGAACAGGGGACAGATACGCAGTATTTT. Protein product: CASREQGTDTQYF.

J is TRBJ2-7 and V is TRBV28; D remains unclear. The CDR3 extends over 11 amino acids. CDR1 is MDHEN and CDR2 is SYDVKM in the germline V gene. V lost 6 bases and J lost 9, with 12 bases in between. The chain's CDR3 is CASRAGDPQYF. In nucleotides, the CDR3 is TGTGCCAGCAGGGCAGGTGACCCGCAGTACTTC.

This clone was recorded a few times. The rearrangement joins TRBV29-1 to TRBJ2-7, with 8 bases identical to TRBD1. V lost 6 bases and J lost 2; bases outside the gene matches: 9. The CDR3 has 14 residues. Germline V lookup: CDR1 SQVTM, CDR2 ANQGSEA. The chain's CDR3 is CSVRTGTGTYEQYF. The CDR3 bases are TGCAGCGTGAGGACCGGGACAGGAACCTACGAGCAGTACTTC.

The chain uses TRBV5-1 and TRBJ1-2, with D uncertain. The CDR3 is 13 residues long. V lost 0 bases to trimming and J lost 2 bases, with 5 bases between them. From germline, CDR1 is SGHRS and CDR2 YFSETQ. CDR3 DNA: TGCGCCAGCAGCTTGGGGCCGAACTATGGCTACACCTTC. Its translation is CASSLGPNYGYTF.